This passage covers 20 T cell receptor beta chains from one sample sequenced in a study of T cells in women clearing cervical HPV infection. TCRdb's table, derived via immunoSEQ multiplex PCR, lists solely in-frame clones and lacks some. This repertoire includes about 34,000 clones. The sample taken for sequencing was blood buffy coat. The receptors were sampled from a woman between 18 and 75 years old with a cervical HPV16 infection that either progressed to CIN3+ or cleared (not recorded which).

Concerning this clone itself: The read ends 3 residues early relative to the CDR3; the germline J gene fills the gap. The rearrangement links TRBV18 to TRBJ1-4; no definite D call. Germline CDR1 and CDR2: KGHSH and LQKENI. The V gene lost 5 bases and the J gene lost 9 bases, with 16 bases spanning the gap. This CDR3 has 14 amino acids. Incomplete CDR3 DNA: TGTGCCAGCTCAACTTCCGAAGCCCTAAAAAAA. It yields the protein CASSTSEALKK. The full-length CDR3 reads as CASSTSEALKKLFF.

Turning to this clone: The read finishes 3 residues shy of the CDR3 end, and the germline J gene is used to complete it. The V and J genes are TRBV6-2 or TRBV6-3 and TRBJ2-7; D is undetermined. Germline CDR1 and CDR2: MNHEY and SVGEGT. The length of the CDR3 is 14 residues. V was clipped by 0 bases and J by 6 bases, with 12 bases between them. The covered CDR3 bases are TGTGCCAGCAGTTACTCGAAGTTGACTTCCGAG. The encoded protein is CASSYSKLTSE. The entire CDR3 protein is CASSYSKLTSEQYF.

With respect to this clone: The read finishes 3 residues shy of the CDR3 end, and the germline J gene is used to complete it. The rearrangement links TRBV29-1 to TRBJ1-6, with TRBD1 matching over 9 bases. This CDR3 spans 14 amino acids. V dropped 4 bases and J dropped 6; count of bases not matched to a gene: 4. Germline CDR1 reads SQVTM; CDR2 reads ANQGSEA. The chain's CDR3 is CSVGEGQGNSPLHF. Incomplete CDR3 DNA: TGCAGCGTTGGAGAGGGACAGGGTAATTCACCC.

In the case of this clone: Read sequence stops 3 residues before the CDR3 end, and the germline J gene provides the missing end. The rearrangement links TRBV19 to TRBJ2-5; D is perhaps TRBD1 (5 bases). V lost 1 base, J lost 3 bases, and 9 bases lay in between. Germline V CDR1 and CDR2: LNHDA, SQIVND (reference sequence). The CDR3 has 14 residues. CDR3 residues: CASSIAQGKETQYF. The CDR3 bases that were read are TGTGCCAGTAGTATAGCGCAGGGTAAAGAGACC.

About this clone itself: The read gets to within 3 residues of the CDR3 end, and the germline J gene fills in the rest. This chain uses TRBV5-1 with TRBJ1-6, with D unresolved. The V end was cut by 0 bases, the J end by 8 bases, with 12 bases between. This CDR3 comprises 15 residues. Germline CDR1 and CDR2: SGHRS and YFSETQ. The covered CDR3 bases are TGCGCCAGCAGCTTGGCGGGGTTTTCGGATTCACCC. It encodes CASSLAGFSDSP. The full CDR3 reads CASSLAGFSDSPLHF.

About this clone itself: The read comes to an end 3 residues before the CDR3 does, leaving the germline J gene to fill in the end. The rearrangement joins TRBV19 to TRBJ1-1; no reliable D call. Per germline, CDR1 LNHDA and CDR2 SQIVND (reference sequence). CDR3 size: 13 residues. V lost 3 bases to trimming and J lost 1 base, with 6 bases between them. The CDR3 region is CASSISSNTEAFF. CDR3 DNA (partial): TGTGCCAGTAGTATTTCCTCGAACACTGAA.

To note about this clone: The CDR3 end is not reached by the read, which stops 3 residues before it; the germline J gene fills it in. This sequence joins TRBV6-2 or TRBV6-3 and TRBJ2-2; D gene uncertain. This CDR3 has 13 residues. V lost 4 bases and J lost 7, with 10 bases in between. CDR1 and CDR2 from the germline V gene are MNHEY and SVGEGT. The CDR3 region is CASSSAYVGELFF. The part of the CDR3 DNA that was read is TGTGCCAGCAGTTCCGCCTACGTCGGGGAG.

Comments on this clone: The missing CDR3 end, 3 residues past where the read stops, is filled in from the germline J gene. The chain employs TRBV19 and TRBJ2-1, with 9 nucleotides matching TRBD1. The J segment lost 8 bases and the V segment lost 5 bases, leaving 13 bases of the junction unmatched. The CDR3 contains 16 residues. The germline V gene has CDR1 LNHDA and CDR2 SQIVND (reference sequence). The CDR3 loop reads CASSLCRGQGGYEQFF. The sequenced CDR3 bases are TGTGCCAGTAGTCTCTGTAGGGGACAGGGAGGGTATGAG.

A word on this clone: The read falls 3 residues short of the CDR3 end, and the missing part is taken from the germline J gene. The V and J genes are TRBV5-4 and TRBJ2-7; TRBD1 matches at 12 bases. CDR1 is SGHNT and CDR2 is YYREEE in the germline V gene (reference sequence). This CDR3 region has 15 residues. The J segment lost 4 bases and the V segment lost 2 bases, leaving 4 bases of the junction unmatched. The DNA read from the CDR3 is TGTGCCAGCAGCTTATCGGGACAGGGGGCTTACGAG. Its protein is CASSLSGQGAYE. The entire CDR3 protein is CASSLSGQGAYEQYF.

About this clone: From the germline J gene comes the end of the CDR3, since the read stops 3 residues before it. The chain has TRBV20-1 and TRBJ2-7; the D gene could be TRBD1 or TRBD2 (7 bases each). Trimming took 0 bases from V and 3 from J, leaving 21 bases between them. The germline V gene has CDR1 DFQATT and CDR2 SNEGSKA (reference sequence). The CDR3 has 17 residues. The CDR3 spells CSAREGGGRRVGYEQYF. CDR3 bases read: TGCAGTGCTAGAGAAGGGGGCGGGAGAAGGGTCGGCTACGAG.

In regard to this clone: Read coverage stops 3 residues before the CDR3 terminus; the germline J gene supplies the remainder. The genes are TRBV20-1 and TRBJ2-5; tentatively, D is TRBD2 (6 bases). Trimming took 8 bases from V and 6 from J, leaving 19 bases between them. The CDR3 spans 13 residues. CDR1 and CDR2 (germline): DFQATT, SNEGSKA (reference sequence). Partial CDR3 DNA: TGCAGTATAGGGGACCCTGCGGGGAAGACC. Encoded protein: CSIGDPAGKT. The CDR3 reads in full as CSIGDPAGKTQYF.

To note about this clone: The read is 3 residues too short to cover the CDR3 end, so that end is filled in from the germline J gene. The V call is TRBV6-2 or TRBV6-3, the J call TRBJ2-1, with TRBD1 identical over 7 bases. This CDR3 has 17 residues. V shed 4 bases, J shed 8 bases, and the junction held 17 bases outside the gene matches. Looked up from germline, CDR1 is MNHEY and CDR2 is SVGEGT. The sequenced CDR3 bases are TGTGCCAGCAGTTCCGACTCAGGGGGTTACCCTTACGATGAG. It yields the protein CASSSDSGGYPYDE. The CDR3 in full is CASSSDSGGYPYDEQFF.

About this clone itself: The read ends 3 residues early relative to the CDR3; the germline J gene fills the gap. V gene TRBV7-2 combines with J gene TRBJ2-1; D might be TRBD2 (6 bases). Germline-derived CDR1 and CDR2 are SGHTA and FQGNSA. The CDR3 is 16 residues long. The V gene lost 0 bases and the J gene lost 0 bases, with 9 bases spanning the gap. This chain's CDR3 is CASSLAGTGSYNEQFF. The CDR3 DNA, read in part, is TGTGCCAGCAGCTTAGCGGGGACTGGCTCCTACAATGAG.

Incomplete CDR3 DNA: TGCAGTGCTTACGGGACACCAGGTTCCTACGAG. Amino acids: CSAYGTPGSYE. The full CDR3 protein reads CSAYGTPGSYEQYF. The chain links TRBV20-1 to TRBJ2-7; D perhaps matches TRBD1 (6 bases). The CDR3 end lies 3 residues beyond the end of the read and is filled in from the germline J gene. From germline, CDR1 is DFQATT and CDR2 SNEGSKA (reference sequence). There are 14 residues in the CDR3. V lost 5 bases to trimming and J lost 1 base, with 15 bases between them.

As concerns this clone: The missing CDR3 end, 3 residues past where the read stops, is filled in from the germline J gene. The chain joins TRBV5-1 to TRBJ1-5, with a tentative D call TRBD1 (6 bases). Trimming cost V 5 bases and J 1 base, with 10 bases left between them. Germline V lookup: CDR1 SGHRS, CDR2 YFSETQ. There are 14 residues in the CDR3. This CDR3 reads CASRPDRSNQPQHF. The covered CDR3 bases are TGCGCCAGCAGACCTGACAGGAGCAATCAGCCC.

Of note for this clone: Read data end 3 residues before the CDR3 end; the end is taken from the germline J gene. The gene calls are TRBV5-6 and TRBJ1-2; D not resolved. The CDR3 runs 12 residues. Germline V lookup: CDR1 SGHDT, CDR2 YYEEEE. The covered CDR3 bases are TGTGCCAGCAGCTGGCCGCGGGGAGGC. Its translation is CASSWPRGG. The full CDR3 is CASSWPRGGYTF.

With regard to this clone: The read terminates 3 residues ahead of where the CDR3 ends, so the germline J gene completes it. V and J are TRBV20-1 and TRBJ2-7; 8 nucleotides align to TRBD1. This CDR3 has 13 residues. The V gene end was trimmed by 5 bases and the J gene end by 3 bases; junction bases not matched to a gene: 6. Germline lookup yields CDR1 DFQATT and CDR2 SNEGSKA (reference sequence). The CDR3 reads CSAQLQGGYEQYF. CDR3 DNA, as far as it was read: TGCAGTGCTCAACTACAGGGGGGCTACGAG.

Points on this clone: The read gets to within 3 residues of the CDR3 end, and the germline J gene fills in the rest. V gene TRBV2 combines with J gene TRBJ2-2; D uncertain. Germline V lookup: CDR1 SNHLY, CDR2 FYNNEI. The CDR3 length is 14 residues. Between the trimmed V and J ends, which lost 3 bases and 7 bases, there was a span of 12 bases. The covered CDR3 bases are TGTGCCAGCAGTGATGAAGTGGGCCTCGGGGAG. It yields the protein CASSDEVGLGE. The entire CDR3 protein reads CASSDEVGLGELFF.

In regard to this clone: The read falls 3 residues short of the CDR3 end, and the missing part is taken from the germline J gene. The chain has TRBV7-6 and TRBJ1-6; D gene uncertain. V gave up 1 base and J gave up 6 bases, with 13 bases separating them. The CDR3 length is 16 residues. From germline, CDR1 is SGHVS and CDR2 FNYEAQ. Partial CDR3 DNA: TGTGCCAGCAGCTTAGGTCCCCAAGCGGGTAATTCACCC. Translation: CASSLGPQAGNSP. The full CDR3 sequence reads CASSLGPQAGNSPLHF.

As to this clone: The read comes to an end 3 residues before the CDR3 does, leaving the germline J gene to fill in the end. The chain employs TRBV6-2 or TRBV6-3 and TRBJ2-3; D gene ambiguous. Deletions cut 0 bases from V and 5 bases from J, with 3 bases between. Germline assignment: CDR1 MNHEY and CDR2 SVGEGT. CDR3 length: 12 amino acids. CDR3 sequence reads: CASSYSRDTQYF. The CDR3 bases that were read are TGTGCCAGCAGTTACTCCCGAGATACG.